Listed below are T cell receptor beta chains from one sample, sequenced in a study of T cells in Graves' hyperthyroidism and ophthalmopathy. TCRdb reprocessed the multiplex PCR reads via MiXCR and lists one record per CDR3 protein. The data hold more than 550,000 distinct CDR3 sequences, with about 45% observed a single time. Material for sequencing was peripheral blood or thyroid tissue (not recorded which). The receptor set was obtained from an adult man with Graves' disease, either hyperthyroidism or ophthalmopathy (not recorded which). The CDR3 runs from the conserved cysteine through the conserved F or W. The order of the fields is J gene, clone size, D gene, V gene, CDR3 protein, CDR3 DNA. D genes are given only for firm matches. Clone size is not always given. Where it is, it says once, few, many or a class for expanded clones.

>TRBJ1-2|NA|NA|TRBV11-2
CVSSLRGGYGYTF
TGTGTCAGCAGCCTGCGGGGGGGTTATGGCTACACCTTC
>TRBJ1-2|NA|NA|TRBV7-9
CASSSGGGAMYGYTF
TGTGCCAGCAGCTCCGGGGGGGGGGCGATGTATGGCTACACCTTC
>TRBJ1-2|NA|NA|TRBV7-9
CASSYSPDYGYTF
TGTGCCAGCAGTTACTCCCCAGACTATGGCTACACCTTC
>TRBJ2-5|few|TRBD1|TRBV2
CASSHNRGQETQYF
TGTGCCAGCAGCCATAACAGGGGCCAAGAGACCCAGTACTTC
>TRBJ1-5|NA|TRBD1|TRBV29-1
CSVDPQGETQHF
TGCAGCGTTGACCCACAGGGGGAGACCCAGCATTTT
>TRBJ2-2|NA|NA|TRBV7-9
CASSYNPASGELFF
TGTGCCAGCAGCTACAATCCCGCGTCCGGGGAGCTGTTTTTT
>TRBJ1-2|once|TRBD1|TRBV9
CASSDREARGNTF
TGTGCCAGTAGCGACAGGGAGGCGCGAGGCAACACCTTC
>TRBJ1-6|many|TRBD1|TRBV20-1
CSARSDRESPLHF
TGCAGTGCTAGGAGCGACAGGGAATCACCCCTCCACTTT
>TRBJ2-7|many|NA|TRBV7-9
CASSPHRAPNYEQYF
TGTGCCAGCAGCCCACACAGGGCTCCCAACTACGAGCAGTACTTC
>TRBJ1-5|NA|NA|TRBV12-5
CASGSLTSNQPQHF
TGTGCTAGTGGGTCCCTGACTAGCAATCAGCCCCAGCATTTT
>TRBJ1-6|NA|TRBD1|TRBV10-3
CAISQGAGSPLHF
TGTGCCATCTCACAGGGGGCTGGATCACCCCTCCACTTT
>TRBJ2-6|NA|NA|TRBV7-9
CASSLVLGTSGANVLTF
TGTGCCAGCAGCTTAGTGCTGGGAACCTCTGGGGCCAACGTCCTGACTTTC
>TRBJ1-2|once|NA|TRBV6-1
CATEGGYGYTF
TGTGCTACGGAAGGGGGGTATGGCTACACCTTC
>TRBJ2-7|NA|TRBD2|TRBV7-6
CASSPGASGRNYEQYF
TGTGCCAGCAGCCCAGGGGCTAGCGGGAGAAACTACGAGCAGTACTTC
>TRBJ1-5|NA|NA|TRBV29-1
CSVVKGEGRNQPQHF
TGCAGCGTTGTGAAGGGTGAAGGGCGCAATCAGCCCCAGCATTTT
>TRBJ2-7|NA|NA|TRBV25-1
CASSERLVIPYEQYF
TGTGCCAGCAGTGAACGATTGGTGATCCCCTACGAGCAGTACTTC
>TRBJ1-5|NA|NA|TRBV30
CAWSVSEQFTQHF
TGTGCCTGGAGTGTATCTGAACAGTTTACCCAGCATTTT
>TRBJ1-4|NA|NA|TRBV7-9
CASSLAGIGEKLFF
TGTGCCAGCAGCTTAGCAGGGATCGGGGAAAAACTGTTTTTT
>TRBJ2-7|few|TRBD1|TRBV9
CASSVAGGQGYEQYF
TGTGCCAGCAGCGTAGCTGGCGGACAGGGATACGAGCAGTACTTC
>TRBJ1-1|NA|NA|TRBV7-9
CASSLALRKNTEAFF
TGTGCCAGCAGCTTAGCGCTCCGAAAGAACACTGAAGCTTTCTTT
>TRBJ1-1|once|NA|TRBV29-1
CSLGPEAEAFF
TGCAGCTTAGGACCAGAGGCTGAAGCTTTCTTT
>TRBJ2-2|NA|TRBD2|TRBV12-3/TRBV12-4
CASSQGLAGRPRTGELFF
TGTGCCAGCAGTCAGGGACTAGCGGGCCGGCCGCGCACCGGGGAGCTGTTTTTT
>TRBJ2-7|NA|TRBD2|TRBV2
CATTPSGLAGGQYF
TGTGCCACCACCCCCTCCGGACTAGCAGGCGGGCAGTACTTC
>TRBJ1-1|NA|NA|TRBV2
CASSYAPGSGQMNTEAFF
TGTGCCAGCAGTTACGCTCCAGGTAGCGGACAGATGAACACTGAAGCTTTCTTT
>TRBJ1-6|few|NA|TRBV7-8
CASSSRVGDSPLHF
TGTGCCAGCAGCTCCCGTGTAGGGGATTCACCCCTCCACTTT
>TRBJ1-5|NA|TRBD1|TRBV24-1
CATSDRGRSNQPQHF
TGTGCCACCAGCGACAGGGGTCGGAGCAATCAGCCCCAGCATTTT
>TRBJ2-7|few|TRBD1|TRBV20-1
CSARKNRGPYEQYF
TGCAGTGCTAGGAAAAACAGGGGACCCTACGAGCAGTACTTC
>TRBJ1-6|many|NA|TRBV9
CASSVDFRGDSPLHF
TGTGCCAGCAGCGTAGATTTCCGGGGTGATTCACCCCTCCACTTT
>TRBJ1-1|many|NA|TRBV7-6
CASSQDRMNTEAFF
TGTGCCAGCAGCCAAGACAGGATGAACACTGAAGCTTTCTTT
>TRBJ1-1|NA|NA|TRBV25-1
CASSELAGTEAFF
TGTGCCAGCAGTGAATTAGCGGGCACTGAAGCTTTCTTT
>TRBJ1-6|NA|NA|TRBV9
CASSVGLATNSPLHF
TGTGCCAGCAGCGTAGGGTTGGCAACTAATTCACCCCTCCACTTT
>TRBJ2-7|many|NA|TRBV7-2
CASSPKSEQYF
TGTGCCAGCAGCCCTAAATCCGAGCAGTACTTC
>TRBJ1-5|many|NA|TRBV6-5
CASSHGRGPQHF
TGTGCCAGCAGTCATGGACGGGGGCCCCAGCATTTT
>TRBJ1-2|few|TRBD1|TRBV19
CASSDRERSYGYTF
TGTGCCAGTAGTGACAGGGAAAGAAGTTATGGCTACACCTTC
>TRBJ1-2|NA|TRBD1|TRBV7-8
CASKTGAGGYTF
TGTGCCAGCAAGACAGGGGCTGGTGGCTACACCTTC
>TRBJ1-1|NA|NA|TRBV7-2
CASSLWGAFF
TGCGCCAGCAGCTTGTGGGGAGCTTTCTTT
>TRBJ1-2|NA|NA|TRBV7-9
CASSSPAGSYTF
TGTGCCAGCAGCTCCCCTGCCGGGAGCTACACCTTC
>TRBJ1-5|NA|NA|TRBV29-1
CSVGQGQGNQPQHF
TGCAGCGTTGGCCAGGGGCAGGGCAATCAGCCCCAGCATTTT
>TRBJ2-7|NA|TRBD1|TRBV29-1
CSGTMTGGYEQYF
TGCAGCGGGACAATGACAGGGGGCTACGAGCAGTACTTC
>TRBJ1-2|NA|NA|TRBV5-1
CASSYSSTQPNYGYTF
TGCGCCAGCAGCTACAGCTCTACCCAACCCAACTATGGCTACACCTTC
>TRBJ1-4|NA|NA|TRBV7-9
CASSFVGVYEKLFF
TGTGCCAGCAGTTTCGTGGGGGTCTATGAAAAACTGTTTTTT
>TRBJ1-2|many|NA|TRBV5-6
CASSLDLKGGYTF
TGTGCCAGCAGCTTGGACCTCAAGGGAGGCTACACCTTC
>TRBJ1-5|many|NA|TRBV24-1
CATSDSLRGNQPQHF
TGTGCCACCAGTGACAGCCTGAGGGGCAATCAGCCCCAGCATTTT
>TRBJ1-1|NA|NA|TRBV2
CASSFGADTEAFF
TGTGCCAGCAGTTTTGGGGCGGACACTGAAGCTTTCTTT
>TRBJ2-5|many|TRBD1|TRBV9
CASSRSGQGGETQYF
TGTGCCAGCAGCAGAAGTGGACAGGGCGGCGAGACCCAGTACTTC
>TRBJ2-2|NA|TRBD1|TRBV7-9
CASSWDRGSTGELFF
TGTGCCAGCAGCTGGGACAGGGGGAGCACCGGGGAGCTGTTTTTT
>TRBJ1-2|NA|NA|TRBV29-1
CSAPDHGQQQGYTF
TGCAGCGCCCCGGATCACGGACAGCAGCAGGGCTACACCTTC
>TRBJ2-7|NA|NA|TRBV16
CASSHSEGLYEQYF
TGTGCCAGCAGCCATAGCGAGGGGCTCTACGAGCAGTACTTC